The source of this T cell receptor beta chain is a study of tumor-infiltrating lymphocytes in localized non-small cell lung cancer. Only in-frame clones appear in the TCRdb table, and some are missing; sequencing was by immunoSEQ multiplex PCR. The table includes tens of thousands of clones, 80% detected once. The sequenced sample was lung tumor tissue. This clonotype was obtained from a human donor with non-small cell lung cancer.

The DNA for the CDR3 is TGTGCCAGCAGCTCGTCGGAAGAAGAGACCCAGTACTTC. Its protein product is CASSSSEEETQYF. The chain couples TRBV7-9 to TRBJ2-5; D uncertain. Germline V gene sequence: CDR1 SEHNR, CDR2 FQNEAQ (reference sequence). The V end was cut by 4 bases, the J end by 3 bases, with 9 bases between. This CDR3 has 13 residues.